The 3 T cell receptor beta chains presented below share a single source sample, sequenced in a study of CD8+CD57+ T cells in acquired aplastic anemia. Sequenced patients had shown CD8+CD57+ cell expansion by flow cytometry. Genomic DNA provided the template from which TCR beta VDJ and CDR3 profiles were obtained. TCRdb reprocessed the reads with MiXCR, giving one entry per CDR3 protein. The profile shows approximately 98,000 distinct CDR3 sequences, around two thirds of them singletons. Material: sorted CD4+, CD8+, or CD8+CD57+ T cells (not recorded which) from PBMCs. The receptors here all came from a human donor with aplastic anemia.

This clonotype was observed a few times. This rearrangement joins TRBV7-2 to TRBJ2-3; either TRBD1 or TRBD2 may supply D (6 bases each). CDR1 and CDR2 (germline): SGHTA, FQGNSA. There are 10 residues in the CDR3. The ends were cut back, 9 bases at V and 11 bases at J, with 12 bases in the middle. CDR3 sequence reads: CASGGRLQYF. In nucleotides, the CDR3 is TGTGCCAGTGGGGGGCGTTTGCAGTATTTT.

The V call is TRBV2, the J call TRBJ2-1; 8 nucleotides match TRBD1. CDR1 is SNHLY, CDR2 FYNNEI, per germline. CDR3 size: 13 residues. V lost 7 bases, J lost 6 bases, and 5 bases stayed unmatched. The CDR3 region is CASTMDRVNEQFF. In DNA form, the CDR3 reads TGTGCCAGCACCATGGACAGGGTCAATGAGCAGTTCTTC.

This sequence joins TRBV19 and TRBJ1-5, with 7 bases fitting TRBD1. The CDR3 consists of 16 residues. J was trimmed by 7 bases and V by 6 bases; bases with no gene match: 15. Germline V CDR1 and CDR2: LNHDA, SQIVND (reference sequence). The CDR3 DNA reads TGTGCCAGTAGAAGATCGACAGGGTTTGGGGTACAGCCCCAGCATTTT. It yields the protein CASRRSTGFGVQPQHF. Full variable domain (rest looked up from reference TRBV19 and TRBJ1-5): DGGITQSPKYLFRKEGQNVTLSCEQNLNHDAMYWYRQDPGQGLRLIYYSQIVNDFQKGDIAEGYSVSREKKESFPLTVTSAQKNPTAFYLCASRRSTGFGVQPQHFGDGTRLSIL.